One sample yielded the 15 T cell receptor beta chains listed below, sequenced in a study of T-cell reconstitution after alpha-beta-depleted transplantation in children. It was with unique molecular identifiers that the TCRbeta library was prepared. Each CDR3 protein gets one entry after TCRdb re-called the PCR reads with MiXCR. Of fewer than 350,000 distinct CDR3 sequences listed, 9.5% to 13% are singletons. The sequenced sample was PBMCs, obtained before TCRalphabeta/CD19-depleted stem cell transplant. The receptors were gathered from a boy under two years old with acute myeloid leukemia, due to receive a stem cell transplant.

This clonotype has ten or more counts. The chain uses TRBV7-2 and TRBJ2-7, with D perhaps given as TRBD1 or TRBD2 (5 bases each). The CDR3 totals 15 residues. Germline CDR1 and CDR2: SGHTA and FQGNSA. V lost 1 base and J 2 bases, leaving 12 bases between the germline ends. The CDR3 is CASSLGWGLAYEQYF. In DNA form, the CDR3 reads TGTGCCAGCAGCTTAGGATGGGGGTTAGCCTACGAGCAGTACTTC.

The chain has TRBV24-1 and TRBJ2-1, with 15 bases fitting TRBD2. Germline CDR1 and CDR2: KGHDR and SFDVKD. Trimming removed 6 bases from V and 7 bases from J; junction bases left unmatched: 6. The CDR3 extends over 16 amino acids. The DNA for the CDR3 is TGTGCCACCAGTTCGAGGACTAGCGGGGGGGTAAATGAGCAGTTCTTC. It is translated as CATSSRTSGGVNEQFF.

This clonotype was seen at least ten times. The J gene is TRBJ2-7, the V gene TRBV9; 10 nucleotides line up with TRBD1. In germline, CDR1 is SGDLS, CDR2 YYNGEE. The CDR3 runs 14 residues. J was trimmed by 3 bases and V by 4 bases; bases with no gene match: 4. Written as DNA, the CDR3 is TGTGCCAGCAGCTACCGGGACAGGGGCTACGAGCAGTACTTC. This encodes CASSYRDRGYEQYF.

This clonotype occurred many times. The chain employs TRBV6-1 and TRBJ2-1; 10 bases agree with TRBD2. V lost 7 bases, J lost 7 bases, and 4 bases stayed unmatched. There are 13 residues in the CDR3. The germline V gene encodes CDR1 MNHNS and CDR2 SASEGT. Here the CDR3 reads CASKRGGGNEQFF. In DNA form, the CDR3 reads TGTGCCAGCAAGCGGGGGGGCGGAAATGAGCAGTTCTTC.

This clonotype was counted ten times or more. V usage is TRBV9 and J usage is TRBJ2-5; D tentatively fits TRBD1 or TRBD2 (6 bases each). This CDR3 comprises 15 residues. V was trimmed by 0 bases and J by 5 bases, leaving 14 bases between them. Germline V gene lookup returns CDR1 SGDLS and CDR2 YYNGEE. The DNA of the CDR3 is TGTGCCAGCAGCGTAGGATGGGGGGCAGGGGAGACCCAGTACTTC. This gives the protein CASSVGWGAGETQYF. Using reference TRBV9 and TRBJ2-5 for the parts outside the CDR3, the full variable domain is DSGVTQTPKHLITATGQRVTLRCSPRSGDLSVYWYQQSLDQGLQFLIQYYNGEERAKGNILERFSAQQFPDLHSELNLSSLELGDSALYFCASSVGWGAGETQYFGPGTRLLVL.

Written as DNA, the CDR3 is TGTGCCAGCAGCCAAGGGGTCCTACTAGCGTATAGCACAGATACGCAGTATTTT. Its protein is CASSQGVLLAYSTDTQYF. This chain uses TRBV4-2 with TRBJ2-3; 7 bases match TRBD2. CDR3 size: 18 residues. The V and J ends lost 1 base and 0 bases, in that order; junction bases with no gene match: 10. CDR1 LGHNA and CDR2 YNFKEQ come from the germline V gene.

This clonotype was observed a few times. The V call is TRBV11-2, the J call TRBJ2-2, with 9 bases that match TRBD2. J was trimmed by 7 bases and V by 1 base; bases with no gene match: 4. Per germline, CDR1 SGHAT and CDR2 FQNNGV. CDR3 size: 15 residues. The CDR3 region has the DNA TGTGCCAGCAGCTTAGGGCGGGAGGGCATCGGGGAGCTGTTTTTT. As protein: CASSLGREGIGELFF.

This clonotype has a count of ten or more. The rearrangement links TRBV27 to TRBJ2-7, with D possibly being TRBD1 (6 bases). Germline CDR1 MNHEY, CDR2 SMNVEV (reference sequence). Trimming pared 3 bases from V and 4 bases from J, leaving 10 bases between. CDR3 length: 13 amino acids. CDR3 nucleotides: TGTGCCAGCAGTTTTGGACAGATGTACGAGCAGTACTTC. This translates into CASSFGQMYEQYF.

This clonotype occurred many times. CDR3 sequence: CASAVYNEQFF. CDR3 DNA sequence: TGTGCCAGTGCAGTCTACAATGAGCAGTTCTTC. The chain employs TRBV19 and TRBJ2-1; D is unclear. V lost 8 bases and J lost 3, with 5 bases in between. This CDR3 is built from 11 residues. The germline V gene has CDR1 LNHDA and CDR2 SQIVND (reference sequence).

This clonotype has only a few counts. V and J are TRBV7-2 and TRBJ2-7, with TRBD2 matching over 11 bases. V trimming: 8 bases; J trimming: 5 bases; junction bases outside the gene matches: 8. This CDR3 is 14 amino acids long. Germline loops: CDR1 SGHTA, CDR2 FQGNSA. CDR3 sequence: CASSISGGADEQYF. CDR3 sequence (DNA): TGTGCCAGCTCCATTAGCGGGGGGGCCGACGAGCAGTACTTC.

As regards this clonotype: One end of the junction varies from germline; a read error may be responsible. The chain has TRBV10-3 and TRBJ2-3; tentative D call: TRBD2 (5 bases). CDR1 ENHRY and CDR2 SYGVKD come from the germline V gene. The CDR3 is 12 amino acids. CDR3 in amino acids: CTINGGTDTQYF. CDR3 DNA sequence: TGTACCATCAACGGGGGCACAGATACGCAGTATTTT.

Many counts were recorded for this clonotype. This chain joins TRBV28 and TRBJ2-1; 7 bases line up with TRBD1. The CDR3 extends over 16 amino acids. V shed 4 bases, J shed 2 bases, and the junction held 8 bases outside the gene matches. Germline lookup yields CDR1 MDHEN and CDR2 SYDVKM. CDR3 in amino acids: CASSSATGAAYNEQFF. Written as DNA, the CDR3 is TGTGCCAGCAGTTCCGCTACAGGGGCAGCCTACAATGAGCAGTTCTTC.

This clonotype was seen ten or more times. The chain joins TRBV29-1 to TRBJ1-1; D gene uncertain. The CDR3 is 15 residues long. CDR1 is SQVTM and CDR2 is ANQGSEA in the germline V gene. Trimming pared 3 bases from V and 1 base from J, leaving 15 bases between. In DNA, the CDR3 is TGCAGCGTTGATGGGCAGCCTTTCGGGAACACTGAAGCTTTCTTT. Amino acids: CSVDGQPFGNTEAFF.

This clonotype was seen repeatedly, ten times or more. A junction boundary mismatches the germline segment, possibly from a read error. The chain uses TRBV5-1 and TRBJ1-2, with 8 bases lining up with TRBD1. Germline lookup yields CDR1 SGHRS and CDR2 YFSETQ. The CDR3 runs 13 residues. CDR3 nucleotides: TGTGCCAGCAGCTTTGGACAGGGCTATGGCTACACCTTC. Translated, it gives CASSFGQGYGYTF.

This clonotype has at least ten counts. The rearrangement links TRBV5-1 to TRBJ1-2; weak D call: TRBD1 (5 bases). This CDR3 region has 15 residues. Germline loops: CDR1 SGHRS, CDR2 YFSETQ. V lost 0 bases and J 4 bases, leaving 13 bases between the germline ends. The CDR3 loop reads CASSLGDGPIYGYTF. The CDR3, as DNA: TGCGCCAGCAGCTTGGGGGACGGACCCATCTATGGCTACACCTTC.